The clone carrying this T cell receptor beta chain was detected only a few times. Its antigen is currently unknown. Via MiXCR, TCRdb re-called the reads, giving one row per CDR3 protein. The data hold around 200,000 distinct CDR3 sequences, with 38% observed a single time. Trimming shortened V by 11 bases and J by 0 bases, and 7 bases separated the two germline ends. Per germline, CDR1 SNHLY and CDR2 FYNNEI. This CDR3 has 11 amino acids. This entry comes from a study of T cell repertoires in cytomegalovirus infection. As for the study in general: Both a matching HLA type and CMV infection were indicated by public TCR beta signatures.

This receptor was taken from a human donor in good health (CMV status not recorded). Some clones in this sample may be carry-over from other donors' samples. The sample consisted of CD8+ T cells from cultured PBMCs, taken from culture after CMV antigen stimulation. This chain links TRBV2 with TRBJ1-1, with unresolved D. CDR3: CAERVNTEAFF. As DNA, the CDR3 is TGTGCCGAAAGGGTGAACACTGAAGCTTTCTTT.